The 6 T cell receptor beta chains below all came from one sample that was sequenced in a study of control samples from healthy donors and cancer patients. Some clones are missing from TCRdb's copy, which holds only in-frame ones; the method was immunoSEQ multiplex PCR. Counted here are about 89,000 clones, 86% occurring once; the ten biggest clones make up 20% to 25%. Specimen: blood. Every receptor here comes from a man aged 25 to 40 in good health.

The chain couples TRBV2 to TRBJ1-3; 8 bases match TRBD1. Germline CDR1 and CDR2: SNHLY and FYNNEI. The CDR3 consists of 14 residues. V trimming: 5 bases; J trimming: 4 bases; junction bases outside the gene matches: 4. CDR3 loop: CASSFRGQGNTIYF. The CDR3 nucleotides are TGTGCCAGCAGTTTCAGGGGGCAGGGAAACACCATATATTTT. Using reference TRBV2 and TRBJ1-3 for the parts outside the CDR3, the full variable domain is EPEVTQTPSHQVTQMGQEVILRCVPISNHLYFYWYRQILGQKVEFLVSFYNNEISEKSEIFDDQFSVERPDGSNFTLKIRSTKLEDSAMYFCASSFRGQGNTIYFGEGSWLTVV.

This clone was seen a few times. The chain links TRBV7-9 to TRBJ2-7; D may correspond to TRBD1 or TRBD2 (6 bases each). This CDR3 spans 15 amino acids. Germline V lookup: CDR1 SEHNR, CDR2 FQNEAQ (reference sequence). V was clipped by 4 bases and J by 7 bases, with 20 bases between them. The CDR3 protein is CASSSPGRGVGEQYF. For the CDR3, the DNA is TGTGCCAGCAGCTCCCCGGGAAGGGGGGTAGGAGAGCAGTACTTC.

The DNA for the CDR3 is TGTGCCAGCAGCCAAGATCGGCCAGGGATTGGCGAGCAGTACGTC. Amino acid sequence: CASSQDRPGIGEQYV. V gene TRBV3-1 (or the pseudogene TRBV3-2) combines with J gene TRBJ2-7, with D possibly being TRBD1 (5 bases). Germline CDR1 reads LGHDT; CDR2 reads YNNKEL (reference sequence). Trimming left V 0 bases short and J 6 bases short, with 15 bases between. CDR3 length equals 15 residues.

The chain recombines TRBV4-2 with TRBJ2-3, with D tentatively TRBD1 or TRBD2 (5 bases each). V dropped 6 bases and J dropped 2 bases, with 12 bases sitting between them. The CDR3 totals 14 residues. Germline CDR1 LGHNA, CDR2 YNFKEQ. CDR3 sequence: CASRGEQYTDTQYF. For the CDR3, the DNA is TGTGCCAGCAGGGGGGAACAGTACACAGATACGCAGTATTTT.

This clone was counted once. V gene TRBV19 combines with J gene TRBJ1-3; 7 bases agree with TRBD1. CDR1 is LNHDA and CDR2 is SQIVND in the germline V gene (reference sequence). J was trimmed by 8 bases and V by 5 bases; bases with no gene match: 12. The CDR3 has 15 residues. CDR3 protein: CASSPYRGRIDTIYF. The CDR3, as DNA: TGTGCCAGTAGTCCTTACAGGGGTCGGATTGACACCATATATTTT.

In this sample, this clone turned up once. The chain recombines TRBV28 with TRBJ2-7; the D gene is possibly TRBD1 (6 bases). The V end lost 4 bases, the J end lost 3 bases, and 16 bases lay between the germline ends. This CDR3 has 15 amino acids. Germline CDR1 MDHEN, CDR2 SYDVKM. The CDR3 here is CASSSSGARLYEQYF. In DNA, the CDR3 is TGTGCCAGCAGTTCCTCAGGGGCCCGCCTCTACGAGCAGTACTTC.